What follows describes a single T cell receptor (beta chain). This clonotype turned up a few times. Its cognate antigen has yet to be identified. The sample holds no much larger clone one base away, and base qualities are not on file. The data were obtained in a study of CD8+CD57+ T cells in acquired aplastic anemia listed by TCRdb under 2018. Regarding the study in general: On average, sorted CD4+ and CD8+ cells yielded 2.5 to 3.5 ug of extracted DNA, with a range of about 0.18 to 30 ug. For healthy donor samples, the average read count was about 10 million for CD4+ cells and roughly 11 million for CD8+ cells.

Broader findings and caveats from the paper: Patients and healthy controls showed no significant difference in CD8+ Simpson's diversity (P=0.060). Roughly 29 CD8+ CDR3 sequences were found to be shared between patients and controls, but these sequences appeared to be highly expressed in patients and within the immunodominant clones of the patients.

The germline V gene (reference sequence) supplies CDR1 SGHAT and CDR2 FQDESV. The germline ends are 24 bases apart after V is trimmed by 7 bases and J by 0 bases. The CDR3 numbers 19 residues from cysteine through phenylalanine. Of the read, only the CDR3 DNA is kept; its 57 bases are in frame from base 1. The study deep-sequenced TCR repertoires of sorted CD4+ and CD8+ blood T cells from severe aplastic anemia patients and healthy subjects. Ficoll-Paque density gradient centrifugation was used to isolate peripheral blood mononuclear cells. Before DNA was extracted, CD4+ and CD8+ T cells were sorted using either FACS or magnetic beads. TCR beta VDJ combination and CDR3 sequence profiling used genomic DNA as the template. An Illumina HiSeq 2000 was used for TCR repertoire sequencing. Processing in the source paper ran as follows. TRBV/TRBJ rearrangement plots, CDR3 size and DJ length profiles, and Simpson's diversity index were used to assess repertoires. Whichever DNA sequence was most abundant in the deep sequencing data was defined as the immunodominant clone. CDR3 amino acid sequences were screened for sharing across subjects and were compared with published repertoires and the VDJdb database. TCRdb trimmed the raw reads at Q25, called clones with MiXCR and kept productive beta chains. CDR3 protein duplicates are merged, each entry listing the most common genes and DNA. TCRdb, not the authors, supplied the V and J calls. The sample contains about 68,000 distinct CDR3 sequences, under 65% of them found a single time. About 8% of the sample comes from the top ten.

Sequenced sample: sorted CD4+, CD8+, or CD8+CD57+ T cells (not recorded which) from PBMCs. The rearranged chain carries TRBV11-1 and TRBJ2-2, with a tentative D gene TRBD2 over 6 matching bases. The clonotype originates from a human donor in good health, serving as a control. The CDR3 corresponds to CASTPRGERWEANTGELFF. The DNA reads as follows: TGTGCCAGCACCCCACGCGGGGAAAGATGGGAAGCGAACACCGGGGAGCTGTTTTTT.